These 9 T cell receptor beta chains originate from one sample sequenced in a study of OX40 agonist ivuxolimab in advanced cancers. Some clones are missing from TCRdb's copy, which holds only in-frame ones; the method was immunoSEQ multiplex PCR. The profile covers 65,000 to 95,000 clones, with more than 80% appearing a single time and 0.45% to 0.6% taken by the ten largest. This specimen was CD4+ or CD8+ T cells sorted from blood, taken in a trial of the OX40 agonist ivuxolimab. The receptor set was obtained from an adult with an advanced solid tumor such as melanoma, head and neck, liver or kidney cancer.

This chain uses TRBV30 with TRBJ2-2, with D perhaps assigned TRBD1 or TRBD2 (5 bases each). The V end lost 2 bases, the J end lost 2 bases, and 15 bases lay between the germline ends. CDR3 length: 16 amino acids. Per germline, CDR1 GTSNPN and CDR2 SVGIG (reference sequence). CDR3: CAWSKTGTVNTGELFF. The CDR3, as DNA: TGTGCCTGGAGTAAGACCGGGACGGTAAACACCGGGGAGCTGTTTTTT.

This chain links TRBV10-2 with TRBJ1-2; D is unclear. From germline, CDR1 is WSHSY and CDR2 SAAADI. V lost 7 bases and J lost 5, with 14 bases in between. The CDR3 has 13 amino acids. In DNA form, the CDR3 reads TGCGCCAGCACCTCGCCAGGCCAATATGGCTACACCTTC. Translated: CASTSPGQYGYTF.

The chain joins TRBV5-1 to TRBJ2-1, with D hard to call. The CDR3 has 14 residues. V was clipped by 7 bases and J by 0 bases, with 11 bases between them. CDR1 and CDR2 from the germline V gene are SGHRS and YFSETQ. CDR3 in amino acids: CASALPGSYNEQFF. Written as DNA, the CDR3 is TGCGCCAGCGCCCTTCCGGGCTCCTACAATGAGCAGTTCTTC.

The chain is built from TRBV9 and TRBJ2-5; D is possibly TRBD1 (6 bases). Trimming removed 4 bases at V and 1 base at J, with 11 bases between. This CDR3 spans 14 amino acids. Germline CDR1 SGDLS, CDR2 YYNGEE. For the CDR3, the DNA is TGTGCCAGCAGCTCCGACAGGACCCAAGAGACCCAGTACTTC. As protein: CASSSDRTQETQYF.

The chain has TRBV5-6 and TRBJ1-6, with D unclear. The V gene lost 3 bases and the J gene lost 6 bases, with 13 bases spanning the gap. The germline CDR1 and CDR2 sequences are SGHDT and YYEEEE. This CDR3 spans 15 amino acids. This chain's CDR3 is CASSSERGSNSPLHF. DNA of the CDR3: TGTGCCAGCAGCTCCGAACGTGGATCTAATTCACCCCTCCACTTT.

The chain joins TRBV5-1 to TRBJ2-6; TRBD1 is a possible D gene (6 bases). V was trimmed by 4 bases and J by 1 base, leaving 21 bases between them. CDR1 is SGHRS, CDR2 YFSETQ, per germline. The CDR3 loop spans 19 amino acids. CDR3 residues: CASSLRQQGPYSGANVLTF. For the CDR3, the DNA is TGCGCCAGCAGCCTCCGTCAGCAGGGGCCTTATTCTGGGGCCAACGTCCTGACTTTC.

This clone was observed a handful of times. The rearrangement joins TRBV6-1 to TRBJ1-5, with a weak D call TRBD1 (6 bases). Trimming shortened V by 4 bases and J by 9 bases, and 22 bases separated the two germline ends. Germline V gene lookup returns CDR1 MNHNS and CDR2 SASEGT. This CDR3 is built from 16 residues. The CDR3 loop reads CASSAGTSGRKGPQHF. The CDR3 nucleotides are TGTGCCAGCAGTGCCGGGACAAGCGGGCGAAAGGGGCCCCAGCATTTT.

This chain connects TRBV9 to TRBJ2-5; 10 bases are a match to TRBD1. This CDR3 contains 15 residues. Unmatched junction bases numbered 7, after V lost 4 bases and J lost 4 bases. Germline V gives CDR1 SGDLS, CDR2 YYNGEE. This CDR3 reads CASSKGQGNPETQYF. The CDR3, as DNA: TGTGCCAGCAGCAAGGGACAGGGGAATCCAGAGACCCAGTACTTC.

The rearrangement uses TRBV5-4 and TRBJ2-5, with 8 positions matching TRBD2. V was pared by 4 bases and J by 5 bases, with 10 bases of the junction left unmatched. This CDR3 is built from 15 residues. Germline V gene sequence: CDR1 SGHNT, CDR2 YYREEE (reference sequence). This chain's CDR3 is CASSRDPAGVETQYF. The DNA of the CDR3 is TGTGCCAGCAGCAGGGACCCAGCGGGAGTGGAGACCCAGTACTTC.